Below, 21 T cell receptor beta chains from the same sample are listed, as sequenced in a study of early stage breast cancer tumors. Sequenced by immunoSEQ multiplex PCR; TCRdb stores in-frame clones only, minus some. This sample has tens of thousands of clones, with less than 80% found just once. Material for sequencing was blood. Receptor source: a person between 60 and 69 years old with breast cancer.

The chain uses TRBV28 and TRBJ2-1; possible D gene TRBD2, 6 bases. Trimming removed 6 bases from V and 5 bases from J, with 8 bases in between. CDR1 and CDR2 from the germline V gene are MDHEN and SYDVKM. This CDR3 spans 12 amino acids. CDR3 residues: CASRTRNNEQFF. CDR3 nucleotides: TGTGCCAGCAGGACTAGAAACAATGAGCAGTTCTTC.

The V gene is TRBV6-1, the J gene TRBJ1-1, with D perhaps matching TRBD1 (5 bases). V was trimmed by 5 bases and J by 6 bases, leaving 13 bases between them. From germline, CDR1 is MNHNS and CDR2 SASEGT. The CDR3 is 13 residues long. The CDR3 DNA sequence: TGTGCCAGCAGTCAAATTCAGGGCCCTGAAGCTTTCTTT. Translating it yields CASSQIQGPEAFF.

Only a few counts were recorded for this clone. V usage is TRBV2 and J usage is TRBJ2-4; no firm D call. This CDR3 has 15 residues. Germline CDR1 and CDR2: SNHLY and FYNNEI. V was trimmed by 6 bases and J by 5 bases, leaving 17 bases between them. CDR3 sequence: CASRGSRSWENIQYF. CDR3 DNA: TGTGCCAGCAGGGGGTCCCGCAGTTGGGAAAACATTCAGTACTTC.

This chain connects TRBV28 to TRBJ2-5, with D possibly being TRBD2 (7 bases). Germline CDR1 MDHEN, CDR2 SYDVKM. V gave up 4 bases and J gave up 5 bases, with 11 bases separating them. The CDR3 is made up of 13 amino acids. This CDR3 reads CASSWGGLETQYF. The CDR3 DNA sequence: TGTGCCAGCAGTTGGGGGGGCCTGGAGACCCAGTACTTC.

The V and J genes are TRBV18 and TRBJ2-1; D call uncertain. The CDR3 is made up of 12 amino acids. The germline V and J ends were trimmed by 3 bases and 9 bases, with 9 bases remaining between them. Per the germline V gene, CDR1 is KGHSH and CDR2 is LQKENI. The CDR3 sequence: CASSPQESEQFF. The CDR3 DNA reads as TGTGCCAGCTCACCCCAGGAATCTGAGCAGTTCTTC.

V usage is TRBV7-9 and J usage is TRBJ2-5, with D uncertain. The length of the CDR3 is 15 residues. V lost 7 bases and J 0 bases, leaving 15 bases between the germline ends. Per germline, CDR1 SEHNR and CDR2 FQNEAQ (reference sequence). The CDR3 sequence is CASTNPRRNQETQYF. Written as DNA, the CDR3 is TGTGCCAGCACCAATCCCAGGCGGAACCAAGAGACCCAGTACTTC.

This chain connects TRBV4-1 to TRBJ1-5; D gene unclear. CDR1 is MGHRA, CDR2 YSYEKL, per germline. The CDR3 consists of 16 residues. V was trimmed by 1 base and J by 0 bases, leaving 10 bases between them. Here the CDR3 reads CASSQGPFYSNQPQHF. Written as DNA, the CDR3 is TGCGCCAGCAGCCAAGGCCCGTTCTATAGCAATCAGCCCCAGCATTTT.

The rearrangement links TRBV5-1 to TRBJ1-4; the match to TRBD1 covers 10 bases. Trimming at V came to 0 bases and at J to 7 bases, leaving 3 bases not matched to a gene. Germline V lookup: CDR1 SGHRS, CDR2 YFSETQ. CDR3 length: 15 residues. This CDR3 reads CASSLGTGGGEKLFF. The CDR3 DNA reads TGCGCCAGCAGCTTGGGGACAGGGGGTGGTGAAAAACTGTTTTTT.

CDR3 amino acids: CASSQWSAPRNTGELFF. In DNA form, the CDR3 reads TGCGCCAGCAGTCAATGGTCGGCCCCGAGAAACACCGGGGAGCTGTTTTTT. The gene calls are TRBV23-1 and TRBJ2-2, with D uncertain. TRBV23-1 is an ORF, and what it does is uncertain. Deletions cut 1 base from V and 2 bases from J, with 14 bases between. The CDR3 sequence is 17 residues long.

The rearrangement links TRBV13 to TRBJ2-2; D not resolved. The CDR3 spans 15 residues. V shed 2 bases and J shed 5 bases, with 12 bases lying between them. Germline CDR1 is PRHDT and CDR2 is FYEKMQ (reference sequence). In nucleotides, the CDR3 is TGTGCCAGCAGCTTATCTAGGCCAGCGACCGGGGAGCTGTTTTTT. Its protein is CASSLSRPATGELFF.

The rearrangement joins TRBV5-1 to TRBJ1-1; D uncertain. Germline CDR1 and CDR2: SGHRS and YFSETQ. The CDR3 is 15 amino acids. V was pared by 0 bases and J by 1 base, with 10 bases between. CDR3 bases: TGCGCCAGCAGCTTGGCCGGCAGGCAGAACACTGAAGCTTTCTTT. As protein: CASSLAGRQNTEAFF. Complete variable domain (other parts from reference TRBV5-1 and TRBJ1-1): KAGVTQTPRYLIKTRGQQVTLSCSPISGHRSVSWYQQTPGQGLQFLFEYFSETQRNKGNFPGRFSGRQFSNSRSEMNVSTLELGDSALYLCASSLAGRQNTEAFFGQGTRLTVV.

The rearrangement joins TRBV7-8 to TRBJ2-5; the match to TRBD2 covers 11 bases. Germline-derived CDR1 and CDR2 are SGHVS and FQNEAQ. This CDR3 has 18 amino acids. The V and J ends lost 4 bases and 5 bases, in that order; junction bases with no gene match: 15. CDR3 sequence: CASSSDRELAGAGETQYF. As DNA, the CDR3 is TGTGCCAGCAGCTCGGACAGGGAACTAGCGGGAGCAGGGGAGACCCAGTACTTC.

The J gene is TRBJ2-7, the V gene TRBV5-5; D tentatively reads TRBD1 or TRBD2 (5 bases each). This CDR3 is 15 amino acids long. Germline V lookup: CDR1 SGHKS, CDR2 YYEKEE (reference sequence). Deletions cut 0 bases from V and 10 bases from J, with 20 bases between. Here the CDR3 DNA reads TGTGCCAGCAGCTTGGAATCCGGGACGCGTTACACACAGTACTTC. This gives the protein CASSLESGTRYTQYF.

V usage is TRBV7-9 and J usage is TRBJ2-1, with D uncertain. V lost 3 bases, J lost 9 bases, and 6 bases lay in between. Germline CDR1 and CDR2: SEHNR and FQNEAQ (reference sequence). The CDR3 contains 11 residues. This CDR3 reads CASSLGVEQFF. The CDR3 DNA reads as TGTGCCAGCAGCTTGGGCGTTGAGCAGTTCTTC.

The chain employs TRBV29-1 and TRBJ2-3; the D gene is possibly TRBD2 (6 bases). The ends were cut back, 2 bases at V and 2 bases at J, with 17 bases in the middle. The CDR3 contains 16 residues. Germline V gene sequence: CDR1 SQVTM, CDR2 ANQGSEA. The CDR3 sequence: CSVEQRAGSYTDTQYF. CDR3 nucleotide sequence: TGCAGCGTTGAACAGAGGGCGGGGAGTTACACAGATACGCAGTATTTT.

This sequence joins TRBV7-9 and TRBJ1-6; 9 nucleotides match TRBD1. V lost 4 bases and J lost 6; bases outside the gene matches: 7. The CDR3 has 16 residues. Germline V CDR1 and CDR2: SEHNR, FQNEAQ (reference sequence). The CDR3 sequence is CASSSLPGQGNSPLHF. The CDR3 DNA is TGTGCCAGCAGCTCGCTACCGGGACAGGGTAATTCACCCCTCCACTTT.

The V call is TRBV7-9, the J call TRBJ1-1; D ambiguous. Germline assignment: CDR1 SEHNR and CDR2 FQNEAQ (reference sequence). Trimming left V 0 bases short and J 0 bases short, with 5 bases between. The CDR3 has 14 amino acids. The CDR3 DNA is TGTGCCAGCAGCTTAGCGGGGATGAACACTGAAGCTTTCTTT. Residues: CASSLAGMNTEAFF.

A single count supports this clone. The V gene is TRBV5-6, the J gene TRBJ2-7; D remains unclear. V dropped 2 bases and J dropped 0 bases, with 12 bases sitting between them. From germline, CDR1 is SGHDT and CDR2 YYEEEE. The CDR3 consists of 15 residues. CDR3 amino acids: CASSFLGWSSYEQYF. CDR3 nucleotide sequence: TGTGCCAGCAGCTTTCTCGGCTGGAGCTCCTACGAGCAGTACTTC.

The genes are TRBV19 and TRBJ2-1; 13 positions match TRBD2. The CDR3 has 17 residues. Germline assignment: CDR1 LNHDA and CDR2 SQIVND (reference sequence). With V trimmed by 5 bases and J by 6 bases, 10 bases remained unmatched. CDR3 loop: CASSLPSLAGGPNEQFF. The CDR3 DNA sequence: TGTGCCAGTAGTCTCCCCTCACTAGCGGGAGGGCCCAATGAGCAGTTCTTC.

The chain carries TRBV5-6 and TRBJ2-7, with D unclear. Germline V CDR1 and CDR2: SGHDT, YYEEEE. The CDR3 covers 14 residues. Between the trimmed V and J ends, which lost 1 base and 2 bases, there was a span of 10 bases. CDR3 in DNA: TGTGCCAGCAGCTTGTGGAGTCTTGCCTACGAGCAGTACTTC. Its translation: CASSLWSLAYEQYF.

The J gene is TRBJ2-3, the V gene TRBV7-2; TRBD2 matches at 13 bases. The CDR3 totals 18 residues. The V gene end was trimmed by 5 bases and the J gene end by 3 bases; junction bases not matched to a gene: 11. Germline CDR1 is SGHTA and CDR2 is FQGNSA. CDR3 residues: CASSEGTSGAVRTDTQYF. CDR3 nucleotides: TGTGCCAGCAGCGAAGGGACTAGCGGGGCGGTACGAACAGATACGCAGTATTTT.